This T cell receptor beta chain emerged from a study of T cell repertoires in cytomegalovirus infection. Overall study findings and caveats: CMV-specific TCR beta clonotypes restricted by HLA-C dominated the ex vivo response.

In its sample, this clonotype was seen many times. The antigen is undetermined. TCRdb used MiXCR to reprocess the reads, holding one entry per CDR3 protein. This table holds around 450,000 distinct CDR3 sequences, approximately 10% found once. CDR3 length: 13 residues. V lost 10 bases and J lost 0, with 12 bases in between. CDR1 MNHNS and CDR2 SASEGT come from the germline V gene. What was sequenced was PBMCs. The source of this sequence is a human donor in good health (CMV status not recorded). Some clones in this sample may be carry-over from other donors' samples. J is TRBJ1-1 and V is TRBV6-1; D unclear. This CDR3 reads CATRRGVNTEAFF. The CDR3 bases are TGTGCCACCCGTCGGGGAGTGAACACTGAAGCTTTCTTT.